The clone carrying this TCR beta chain was seen more than once but under ten times. The time point was: newly diagnosed GD, antithyroid drugs for less than 3 months. RNA extracted from PBMCs served as the sequencing template. With EDTA tubes as the receptacles, 7 to 9 milliliters of peripheral blood were drawn. Germline CDR1 reads LGHDT; CDR2 reads YNNKEL (reference sequence). This CDR3 region has 17 residues. Trimming removed 0 bases from V and 2 bases from J; junction bases left unmatched: 6. This sample was included in a study of regulatory T cells in long-lasting Graves disease. To make TCR beta libraries, researchers used iRepertoire HTBI primers and Arm-PCR of CDR3 regions. One entry per CDR3 protein results from TCRdb running MiXCR on the multiplex PCR reads. The sample lists roughly 380,000 distinct CDR3 sequences, over 15% occurring once. Another study also made use of these data, one on T cells in Graves' hyperthyroidism and ophthalmopathy. This second study notes: Researchers found most expanded thyroid clonotypes above 0.001 in blood as well.

The gene calls are TRBV3-1 and TRBJ2-1; TRBD2 matches at 8 bases. The sequence was collected from a man aged 40-49 years with Graves disease. This specimen consisted of peripheral blood mononuclear cells (PBMCs), obtained at new diagnosis, from a patient treated with antithyroid drugs. CDR3 residues: CASSQDQRRGAYNEQFF. Here the CDR3 DNA reads TGTGCCAGCAGCCAAGATCAAAGGCGGGGGGCCTACAATGAGCAGTTCTTC.